The 3 T cell receptor beta chains reported below all come from one sample, sequenced in a study of CD8 T cells in Susac syndrome. RNA in amounts of about 0.45 to 1 ug was reverse transcribed with random hexamers. TCRdb re-derived calls from the immunoSEQ multiplex PCR reads in MiXCR, one entry per CDR3 protein. This table holds about 210,000 distinct CDR3 sequences, about 95% found once. Sequences were obtained from CD4+ T cells from PBMCs. The receptors derive from a human donor with multiple sclerosis.

This clonotype was seen just once. This chain joins TRBV27 and TRBJ2-7; possibly TRBD1 or TRBD2 for D (5 bases each). The germline V gene has CDR1 MNHEY and CDR2 SMNVEV (reference sequence). Trimming took 11 bases from V and 0 from J, leaving 23 bases between them. This CDR3 has 16 residues. DNA of the CDR3: TGTGCCCCTTTTAGTTCACGGGGCTCCCTCTCCTACGAGCAGTACTTC. The encoded protein is CAPFSSRGSLSYEQYF.

The CDR3 DNA reads as TGTGCCAGCAGTCAGGGGAACGAGCAGTACTTC. The encoded protein is CASSQGNEQYF. The genes are TRBV2 and TRBJ2-7; D is possibly TRBD1 (6 bases). CDR1 SNHLY and CDR2 FYNNEI come from the germline V gene. V shed 5 bases and J shed 5 bases, with 7 bases lying between them. The CDR3 consists of 11 residues.

The V and J genes are TRBV27 and TRBJ2-5; D may be TRBD2 (5 bases). CDR3 length: 15 residues. V gave up 7 bases and J gave up 2 bases, with 17 bases separating them. The germline V gene encodes CDR1 MNHEY and CDR2 SMNVEV (reference sequence). The CDR3 region is CASTPRRGPQETQYF. The CDR3 nucleotides read TGTGCCAGCACTCCTCGGCGAGGGCCTCAAGAGACCCAGTACTTC.